This entry is about one TCR beta chain. The antigen is unknown. Using immunoSEQ multiplex PCR, the repertoire was profiled, and TCRdb retains in-frame clones only, with some absent. The sample consists of about 220,000 clones, over 80% of them appearing once. The data stem from a study of cytomegalovirus exposure and HLA in healthy donors. The germline V gene encodes CDR1 SGHKS and CDR2 YYEKEE (reference sequence). V was shortened by 5 bases and J by 9 bases, with 9 bases between the two germline ends. The CDR3 length is 11 residues. Study observations and caveats: The majority of TCR sequences were rare, yet some public TCRs appeared in many donors. The study recorded about 160 TCR beta chains that were cytomegalovirus-associated.

V gene TRBV5-5 combines with J gene TRBJ1-5, with D hard to call. The origin of this receptor is a woman in her 30s in good health and CMV-seropositive. Sequenced: PBMCs. The CDR3 DNA sequence: TGTGCCAGCAGGGCAGAAAGGCCCCAGCATTTT. This codes for CASRAERPQHF.